The 21 T cell receptor beta chains in this list originate from one sample, sequenced in a study of tumour-infiltrating T cells in Burkitt lymphoma. Data came from immunoSEQ multiplex PCR; TCRdb stores just in-frame clones and leaves some out. Among approximately 1,700 clones listed, around 68% were seen once. Input material: tumor tissue. The origin of the receptors is a human donor with diffuse large B-cell lymphoma.

V and J are TRBV11-1 and TRBJ2-3; D not resolved. V gave up 5 bases and J gave up 8 bases, with 11 bases separating them. The CDR3 covers 12 residues. Germline V CDR1 and CDR2: SGHAT, FQDESV (reference sequence). CDR3 coding DNA: TGTGCCAGCAGCCCCCCTTTTGGTACGCAGTATTTT. Translated: CASSPPFGTQYF.

In its sample, this clone was seen a few times. V gene TRBV29-1 combines with J gene TRBJ1-2, with D unresolved. This CDR3 is 13 amino acids long. With 3 bases removed from V and 4 bases from J, the gap between germline ends came to 12 bases. Looked up from germline, CDR1 is SQVTM and CDR2 is ANQGSEA. The CDR3 protein is CSVEQALSYGYTF. The CDR3 DNA reads TGCAGCGTTGAGCAGGCCCTTAGCTATGGCTACACCTTC.

The J gene is TRBJ2-3, the V gene TRBV4-2; D unclear. V gave up 3 bases and J gave up 3 bases, with 4 bases separating them. Germline CDR1 and CDR2: LGHNA and YNFKEQ. The CDR3 spans 12 residues. The CDR3 here is CASSQATDTQYF. The CDR3 DNA sequence: TGTGCCAGCAGCCAGGCGACAGATACGCAGTATTTT.

The CDR3 DNA sequence: TGTGCCAGCAGTTTTCTAGGGCGCACAGATACGCAGTATTTT. Translating gives CASSFLGRTDTQYF. The chain uses TRBV7-3 and TRBJ2-3; no definite D call. The CDR3 contains 14 residues. V was pared by 6 bases and J by 1 base, with 11 bases between. Germline lookup yields CDR1 SGHTA and CDR2 FQGTGA.

The chain joins TRBV27 to TRBJ1-1, with TRBD1 matching over 8 bases. The CDR3 contains 19 residues. J gave up 0 bases and V 5 bases, and 17 bases lay outside the gene matches. Germline CDR1 and CDR2: MNHEY and SMNVEV (reference sequence). The CDR3, as DNA: TGTGCCAGCAGTCCTATAGGATTCGGCGGGACAGGCATGAACACTGAAGCTTTCTTT. Translating gives CASSPIGFGGTGMNTEAFF.

By share of the sample, this clone is large. The gene calls are TRBV5-1 and TRBJ2-1; D might be TRBD1 (5 bases). The germline V and J ends were trimmed by 0 bases and 1 base, with 8 bases remaining between them. In germline, CDR1 is SGHRS, CDR2 YFSETQ. The CDR3 has 15 residues. The DNA for the CDR3 is TGCGCCAGCAGCTTGGCACAGGATTCCTACAATGAGCAGTTCTTC. Translated, it gives CASSLAQDSYNEQFF.

This clone was found a few times. V usage is TRBV4-2 and J usage is TRBJ2-1; D not certain. This CDR3 is built from 14 residues. Germline CDR1 reads LGHNA; CDR2 reads YNFKEQ. Trimming took off 4 bases at V and 0 bases at J, with 7 bases between the two ends. The CDR3 reads CASSPLISYNEQFF. The DNA of the CDR3 is TGTGCCAGCAGCCCCCTCATCTCCTACAATGAGCAGTTCTTC.

The V and J genes are TRBV7-9 and TRBJ1-2; 7 bases align to TRBD1. CDR1 is SEHNR, CDR2 FQNEAQ, per germline (reference sequence). V shed 5 bases and J 4 bases; nucleotides not matched to a gene: 10. The CDR3 totals 15 residues. CDR3 sequence reads: CASSPLTGSLYGYTF. The CDR3 DNA follows: TGTGCCAGCAGCCCCCTGACAGGGTCCCTCTATGGCTACACCTTC. The variable domain in full, with the rest retrieved from reference TRBV7-9 and TRBJ1-2, is DTGVSQNPRHKITKRGQNVTFRCDPISEHNRLYWYRQTLGQGPEFLTYFQNEAQLEKSRLLSDRFSAERPKGSFSTLEIQRTEQGDSAMYLCASSPLTGSLYGYTFGSGTRLTVV.

V is TRBV27 and J is TRBJ2-7, with 8 bases matching TRBD1. The V gene's germline CDR1 is MNHEY and CDR2 SMNVEV (reference sequence). This CDR3 region has 13 residues. The V segment lost 6 bases and the J segment 7 bases; nucleotides outside the gene matches: 8. Here the CDR3 reads CASSRGPLEEQYF. CDR3 in DNA: TGTGCCAGCAGCAGGGGGCCGCTCGAAGAGCAGTACTTC.

The rearrangement uses TRBV5-1 and TRBJ1-1, with D possibly matching TRBD1 (5 bases). The CDR3 length is 12 residues. Germline V gene lookup returns CDR1 SGHRS and CDR2 YFSETQ. V was clipped by 1 base and J by 8 bases, with 9 bases between them. DNA for the CDR3: TGCGCCAGCAGCTTGACCAGGGCGGAAGCTTTCTTT. Residues: CASSLTRAEAFF.

The chain recombines TRBV7-6 with TRBJ2-5; either TRBD1 or TRBD2 may fit D (6 bases each). The DNA matches TRBJ2-7 better at its end, which makes the J call doubtful. This CDR3 region has 16 residues. Germline CDR1 SGHVS, CDR2 FNYEAQ. DNA for the CDR3: TGTGCCAGCAGCCGGGGAGGATTTGGGACACTCTACGAGCAGTACTTC. It yields the protein CASSRGGFGTLYEQYF.

The V and J genes are TRBV27 and TRBJ2-7, with no clear D. V lost 6 bases, J lost 2 bases, and 11 bases lay in between. The CDR3 loop spans 13 amino acids. The germline gives CDR1 MNHEY, CDR2 SMNVEV (reference sequence). DNA for the CDR3: TGTGCCAGCAGAACCACTACAGCCTACGAGCAGTACTTC. Translating it yields CASRTTTAYEQYF.

This clone was detected once. V gene TRBV30 combines with J gene TRBJ1-4; TRBD1 is a possible D gene (5 bases). The germline V and J ends were trimmed by 2 bases and 0 bases, with 10 bases remaining between them. This CDR3 comprises 15 residues. Germline values: CDR1 GTSNPN, CDR2 SVGIG (reference sequence). The CDR3 protein is CAWSRGRATNEKLFF. For the CDR3, the DNA is TGTGCCTGGAGTAGGGGAAGGGCAACTAATGAAAAACTGTTTTTT.

J is TRBJ1-1 and V is TRBV2; D is uncertain. V was clipped by 4 bases and J by 0 bases, with 6 bases between them. The CDR3 extends over 13 amino acids. Germline V gives CDR1 SNHLY, CDR2 FYNNEI. The CDR3 reads CASSAEVNTEAFF. The CDR3 DNA is TGTGCCAGCAGTGCGGAGGTGAACACTGAAGCTTTCTTT.

By sample fraction, this clone is large (0.1 to 1%). The V and J genes are TRBV10-3 and TRBJ2-2, with TRBD2 as a possible D gene (6 bases). V lost 6 bases to trimming and J lost 1 base, with 9 bases between them. The CDR3 runs 14 residues. Germline CDR1 is ENHRY and CDR2 is SYGVKD. Written as DNA, the CDR3 is TGTGCCATCAGGGAGGGGTGGAACACCGGGGAGCTGTTTTTT. It specifies CAIREGWNTGELFF.

CDR3 in DNA: TGCAGCGTTGGTGGCTACACCTTC. Amino acid sequence: CSVGGYTF. The gene calls are TRBV29-1 and TRBJ1-2, with D uncertain. Germline lookup yields CDR1 SQVTM and CDR2 ANQGSEA. V was cut by 4 bases and J by 7 bases, with 1 base left in between. CDR3 size: 8 residues.

This clone is large. The chain joins TRBV4-1 to TRBJ2-7; D may be TRBD1 or TRBD2 (7 bases each). Germline values: CDR1 MGHRA, CDR2 YSYEKL. The V gene lost 0 bases and the J gene lost 0 bases, with 12 bases spanning the gap. The CDR3 spans 16 residues. Here the CDR3 DNA reads TGCGCCAGCAGCCAAGATCCAGGGGGGGGCTCCTACGAGCAGTACTTC. It translates to CASSQDPGGGSYEQYF.

This rearrangement joins TRBV5-6 to TRBJ2-3; TRBD2 aligns across 7 bases. Germline values: CDR1 SGHDT, CDR2 YYEEEE. Losses at the gene ends were 1 base for V and 3 bases for J; bases not matched to a gene: 5. The CDR3 length is 15 residues. The CDR3 coding sequence is TGTGCCAGCAGCTTGAGAGCGGGATATACAGATACGCAGTATTTT. Protein: CASSLRAGYTDTQYF.

This sequence joins TRBV7-9 and TRBJ1-4; the match to TRBD1 covers 10 bases. Looked up from germline, CDR1 is SEHNR and CDR2 is FQNEAQ (reference sequence). With 1 base clipped from V and 8 bases from J, the junction kept 13 bases outside the gene matches. The CDR3 sequence is 18 residues long. CDR3 sequence: CASSLDGAPRTGGEKLFF. In DNA, the CDR3 is TGTGCCAGCAGCTTAGACGGGGCCCCTCGGACAGGGGGGGAAAAACTGTTTTTT.

The genes are TRBV29-1 and TRBJ1-2, with 7 bases aligning to TRBD1. J lost 1 base, V lost 6 bases, and 8 bases had no gene match. The germline CDR1 and CDR2 sequences are SQVTM and ANQGSEA. The CDR3 loop spans 14 amino acids. Here the CDR3 reads CSVVQGSGNYGYTF. The CDR3 coding sequence is TGCAGCGTCGTACAGGGGTCGGGTAACTATGGCTACACCTTC. The full variable domain, its missing parts supplied by reference TRBV29-1 and TRBJ1-2, is SAVISQKPSRDICQRGTSLTIQCQVDSQVTMMFWYRQQPGQSLTLIATANQGSEATYESGFVIDKFPISRPNLTFSTLTVSNMSPEDSSIYLCSVVQGSGNYGYTFGSGTRLTVV.

The chain uses TRBV4-1 and TRBJ1-2, with D unresolved. Trimming removed 0 bases from V and 1 base from J, with 3 bases in between. This CDR3 spans 13 amino acids. CDR1 is MGHRA, CDR2 YSYEKL, per germline. The CDR3 nucleotides are TGCGCCAGCAGCCAAGAGGGTAACTATGGCTACACCTTC. Translation: CASSQEGNYGYTF.